The rows below give T cell receptor beta chains drawn from one sample of a study of blood T cell repertoires in COVID-19. Libraries were prepared by immunoSEQ multiplex PCR; TCRdb keeps only in-frame clonotypes and omits some of them. The data contain roughly 200,000 clones, around 85% of them seen just once; the ten biggest clones take up roughly 8.2%. The sequencing input was peripheral blood. These receptors all stem from an older woman with acute or convalescent COVID-19. Each CDR3 is given with its conserved first and last residue. Fields, in order: D gene, J gene, V gene, clone size, CDR3 DNA, CDR3 protein. A D gene is named only where the DNA matches it firmly. Some rows mark clone size as missing; the rest say once, few, many or name a class of expanded clone.

D gene: TRBD1; J gene: TRBJ2-5; V gene: TRBV5-1; clone size: NA; CDR3 DNA: TGCGCCAGCAGCTTGGCCGGGACAGGGGACCAAGAGACCCAGTACTTC; CDR3 protein: CASSLAGTGDQETQYF
D gene: NA; J gene: TRBJ2-2; V gene: TRBV7-9; clone size: NA; CDR3 DNA: TGTGCCTTAAGGGGCCGGATAAACACCGGGGAGCTGTTTTTT; CDR3 protein: CALRGRINTGELFF
D gene: TRBD2; J gene: TRBJ2-3; V gene: TRBV14; clone size: NA; CDR3 DNA: TGTGCCAGCAGCCAGGATCTCGGGAGGGCCCCATACACAGATACGCAGTATTTT; CDR3 protein: CASSQDLGRAPYTDTQYF
D gene: TRBD1; J gene: TRBJ1-1; V gene: TRBV6-1; clone size: NA; CDR3 DNA: TGTGCCAGCAGTGAACGGACAGGGCGAGCTTTCTTT; CDR3 protein: CASSERTGRAFF
D gene: TRBD1; J gene: TRBJ2-2; V gene: TRBV11-3; clone size: NA; CDR3 DNA: TGTGCCAGCTGGGACAGGAACACCGGGGAGCTGTTTTTT; CDR3 protein: CASWDRNTGELFF
D gene: TRBD1; J gene: TRBJ2-5; V gene: TRBV3-1/TRBV3-2; clone size: once; CDR3 DNA: TGTGCCAGCAGCTTCTGGGCAGGGGACAGCCAAGAGACCCAGTACTTC; CDR3 protein: CASSFWAGDSQETQYF
D gene: NA; J gene: TRBJ1-4; V gene: TRBV6-1; clone size: NA; CDR3 DNA: TGTGCCAGCAGTGACCGAGGGGGGGATGAAAAACTGTTTTTT; CDR3 protein: CASSDRGGDEKLFF
D gene: TRBD2; J gene: TRBJ2-2; V gene: TRBV9; clone size: NA; CDR3 DNA: TGTGCCAGCAGCGTGACTAGCGGGAGCGGGGAGCTGTTTTTT; CDR3 protein: CASSVTSGSGELFF
D gene: NA; J gene: TRBJ1-1; V gene: TRBV10-3; clone size: NA; CDR3 DNA: TGTGCCATAACCGGGACACAAAAAGGGGAAGCTTTCTTT; CDR3 protein: CAITGTQKGEAFF
D gene: NA; J gene: TRBJ1-2; V gene: TRBV24-1; clone size: NA; CDR3 DNA: TGTGCCACCAGTGATTTTCGGGATTCGGATGGCTACACCTTC; CDR3 protein: CATSDFRDSDGYTF
D gene: NA; J gene: TRBJ2-1; V gene: TRBV5-5; clone size: once; CDR3 DNA: TGTGCCAGCAGCCCTTTGGAACGGGAAGAGTTCTTC; CDR3 protein: CASSPLEREEFF
D gene: NA; J gene: TRBJ1-2; V gene: TRBV5-1; clone size: NA; CDR3 DNA: TGCGCCAGCAGCCTGGACGGAGCTAACTATGGCTACACCTTC; CDR3 protein: CASSLDGANYGYTF
D gene: TRBD2; J gene: TRBJ2-2; V gene: TRBV7-2; clone size: NA; CDR3 DNA: TGTGCCAGCAGCTTAGGGGTGGGAGGGCCAACCGGGGAGCTGTTTTTT; CDR3 protein: CASSLGVGGPTGELFF
D gene: NA; J gene: TRBJ1-5; V gene: TRBV29-1; clone size: NA; CDR3 DNA: TGCAGCGTTGGTGGGGGGGCTGGTCAGCCCCAGCATTTT; CDR3 protein: CSVGGGAGQPQHF
D gene: NA; J gene: TRBJ2-3; V gene: TRBV4-2; clone size: NA; CDR3 DNA: TGTGCCAGCAGCCCAGGAGTCCGACTAGGGGACCCTAGCACAGATACGCAGTATTTT; CDR3 protein: CASSPGVRLGDPSTDTQYF
D gene: NA; J gene: TRBJ1-6; V gene: TRBV27; clone size: NA; CDR3 DNA: TGTGCCAGCAGTTTAGTAGGGGTGGATTCACCCCTCCACTTT; CDR3 protein: CASSLVGVDSPLHF
D gene: NA; J gene: TRBJ2-2; V gene: TRBV12-3/TRBV12-4; clone size: few; CDR3 DNA: TGTGCCAGCAGTGTGACAAGCCCCGGGGAGCTGTTTTTT; CDR3 protein: CASSVTSPGELFF
D gene: NA; J gene: TRBJ1-3; V gene: TRBV6-5; clone size: NA; CDR3 DNA: TGTGCCAGCAGTTATCTGGCCGGGGAGGGAAACACCATATATTTT; CDR3 protein: CASSYLAGEGNTIYF
D gene: NA; J gene: TRBJ1-3; V gene: TRBV5-4; clone size: NA; CDR3 DNA: TGTGCCAGCAGCTTGAACACCATCTCTGGAAACACCATATATTTT; CDR3 protein: CASSLNTISGNTIYF
D gene: TRBD2; J gene: TRBJ2-6; V gene: TRBV5-6; clone size: NA; CDR3 DNA: TGTGCCAGCAGCCTTCGCGGGGGGAAAGCCAACGTCCTGACTTTC; CDR3 protein: CASSLRGGKANVLTF
D gene: NA; J gene: TRBJ2-5; V gene: TRBV5-1; clone size: NA; CDR3 DNA: TGCGCCAGCAGCCAAGAGCGGACCCAGTACTTC; CDR3 protein: CASSQERTQYF
D gene: TRBD2; J gene: TRBJ2-4; V gene: TRBV6-5; clone size: NA; CDR3 DNA: TGTGCCAGCAGTTCGCATAGCGGGAGGGAAGTTGTTCAGTACTTC; CDR3 protein: CASSSHSGREVVQYF
D gene: NA; J gene: TRBJ2-3; V gene: TRBV5-6; clone size: NA; CDR3 DNA: TGTGCCAGCAGCCTCAGGGTAGGGGTGAGCACAGATACGCAGTATTTT; CDR3 protein: CASSLRVGVSTDTQYF
D gene: TRBD2; J gene: TRBJ2-6; V gene: TRBV9; clone size: NA; CDR3 DNA: TGTGCCAGCAGCGTGACTAGCGGGACGATCTCCAACGTCCTGACTTTC; CDR3 protein: CASSVTSGTISNVLTF
D gene: TRBD1; J gene: TRBJ2-2; V gene: TRBV24-1; clone size: NA; CDR3 DNA: TGTGCCACCAGTGATTCGGCAGGGGGCAGAGGGGAGCTGTTTTTT; CDR3 protein: CATSDSAGGRGELFF
D gene: NA; J gene: TRBJ1-4; V gene: TRBV4-1; clone size: NA; CDR3 DNA: TGCGCCAGCAGCCAAGATGTGGCAGGGACTAATGAAAAACTGTTTTTT; CDR3 protein: CASSQDVAGTNEKLFF
D gene: TRBD1; J gene: TRBJ1-1; V gene: TRBV9; clone size: NA; CDR3 DNA: TGTGCCAGCAGCTCGACAGGGTTGGGTACTGAAGCTTTCTTT; CDR3 protein: CASSSTGLGTEAFF
D gene: NA; J gene: TRBJ2-7; V gene: TRBV4-2; clone size: few; CDR3 DNA: TGTGCCAGCGGGGACTCGTCCTCTTCCTACGAGCAGTACTTC; CDR3 protein: CASGDSSSSYEQYF
D gene: NA; J gene: TRBJ2-5; V gene: TRBV20-1; clone size: NA; CDR3 DNA: TGCAGTATCGTAGCCCAAGAGACCCAGTACTTC; CDR3 protein: CSIVAQETQYF
D gene: NA; J gene: TRBJ1-1; V gene: TRBV7-9; clone size: few; CDR3 DNA: TGTGCCAGCAGCTTAGCCACGGGATTGACTTTCTTT; CDR3 protein: CASSLATGLTFF
D gene: NA; J gene: TRBJ1-2; V gene: TRBV4-2; clone size: once; CDR3 DNA: TGTGCCAGCAGCCAAGAAGGAGGAATCGGCTACACCTTC; CDR3 protein: CASSQEGGIGYTF
D gene: NA; J gene: TRBJ1-1; V gene: TRBV5-1; clone size: NA; CDR3 DNA: TGCGCCAGCAGCTTGCTGGGGGGTGCTGAAGCTTTCTTT; CDR3 protein: CASSLLGGAEAFF